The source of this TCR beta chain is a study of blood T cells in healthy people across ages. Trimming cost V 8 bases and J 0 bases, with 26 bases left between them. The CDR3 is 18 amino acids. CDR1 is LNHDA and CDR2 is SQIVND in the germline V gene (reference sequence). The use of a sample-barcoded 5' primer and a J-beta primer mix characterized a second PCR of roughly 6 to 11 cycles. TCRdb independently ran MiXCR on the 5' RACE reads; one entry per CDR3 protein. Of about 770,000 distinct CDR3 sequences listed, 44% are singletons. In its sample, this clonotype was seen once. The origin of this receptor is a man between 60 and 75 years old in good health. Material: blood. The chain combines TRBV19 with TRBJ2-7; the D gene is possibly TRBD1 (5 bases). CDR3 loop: CASSLAPIQGYFSYEQYF. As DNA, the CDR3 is TGTGCCAGTTCTTTGGCCCCCATCCAGGGTTATTTCTCCTACGAGCAGTACTTC.